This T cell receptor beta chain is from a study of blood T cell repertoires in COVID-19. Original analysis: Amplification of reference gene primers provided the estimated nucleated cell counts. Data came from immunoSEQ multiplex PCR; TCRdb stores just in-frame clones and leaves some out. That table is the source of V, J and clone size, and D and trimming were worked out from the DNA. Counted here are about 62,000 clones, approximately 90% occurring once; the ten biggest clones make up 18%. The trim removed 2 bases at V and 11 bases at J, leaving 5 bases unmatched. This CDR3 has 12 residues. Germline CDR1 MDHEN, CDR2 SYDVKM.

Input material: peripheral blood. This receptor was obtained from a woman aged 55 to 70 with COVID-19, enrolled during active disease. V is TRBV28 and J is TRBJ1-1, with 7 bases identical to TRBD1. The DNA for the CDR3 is TGTGCCAGCAGTTTACAAGACAGGGAGGCTTTCTTT. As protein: CASSLQDREAFF.